This T cell receptor (beta chain) was profiled in a study of blood T cell repertoires in COVID-19. Turning to the study itself: Nucleic acid was either cDNA or gDNA, and it came from T cells, B-cell-depleted T cells, or PBMCs.

V was shortened by 3 bases and J by 7 bases, with 13 bases between the two germline ends. Germline V CDR1 and CDR2: KGHSH, LQKENI. This CDR3 region has 13 residues. In the original analysis: By means of reference gene primer amplification, nucleated cell counts were estimated. Data came from immunoSEQ multiplex PCR; TCRdb stores just in-frame clones and leaves some out. V and J calls and clone size are as listed in that table; D and trimming were resolved from the DNA. This table has 120,000 to 150,000 clones, 80% to 85% appearing once. Sequenced: peripheral blood. The J gene is TRBJ2-7, the V gene TRBV18; D call uncertain. The TCR comes from a man between 25 and 39 years old with COVID-19, enrolled during active disease. CDR3 bases: TGTGCCAGCTCACCGGTTCTGATTCAGGAGCAGTACTTC. Translated: CASSPVLIQEQYF.